The clone carrying this TCR beta chain was counted a single time. Sequencing was performed with immunoSEQ multiplex PCR; in TCRdb, only in-frame clones are kept and a portion is missing. Here the sample spans approximately 25,000 clones, approximately 95% being singletons. The sample comes from a study of graft-versus-host responses after intestinal transplantation. Study as a whole: For approximately 3 years after anti-thymocyte globulin induction, all recipients took tacrolimus and steroids.

The germline V and J ends were trimmed by 5 bases and 2 bases, with 14 bases remaining between them. Germline CDR1 reads LNHDA; CDR2 reads SQIVND (reference sequence). The CDR3 contains 15 residues. The source is a human patient who received an intestinal transplant, so some T cells may come from the graft donor. The source material was PBMCs, sampled 18 days after transplant. The V call is TRBV19, the J call TRBJ2-3, with a possible D match to TRBD1 (5 bases). In DNA form, the CDR3 reads TGTGCCAGTAGTGGTGTGGGGCTCGTCACAGATACGCAGTATTTT. Its protein is CASSGVGLVTDTQYF.